This passage covers 14 T cell receptor beta chains from one sample sequenced in a study of blood T cells in healthy people across ages. For the second PCR, which ran for about 7 to 12 cycles, a sample-barcoded 5' primer and a J-beta primer mix were used. TCRdb re-analysed the 5' RACE reads in MiXCR, keeping a single row per CDR3 protein. The sample gives 550,000 to 600,000 distinct CDR3 sequences, roughly 28% of which show up once; about a fifth is in the top ten. Specimen: blood. The receptors here all came from a woman between 70 and 85 years old in good health.

The V gene is TRBV6-2 or TRBV6-3, the J gene TRBJ2-4, with 7 bases aligning to TRBD1. The germline CDR1 and CDR2 sequences are MNHEY and SVGEGT. The CDR3 contains 14 residues. V shed 5 bases and J 8 bases; nucleotides not matched to a gene: 9. As DNA, the CDR3 is TGTGCCAGCAGTGGGACAGCAACTGGTTACATTCAGTACTTC. Its translation is CASSGTATGYIQYF.

The rearrangement joins TRBV12-3 or TRBV12-4 to TRBJ2-3; 10 bases fit TRBD2. Trimming cost V 4 bases and J 2 bases; bases outside gene matches: 6. The CDR3 loop spans 16 amino acids. The CDR3 protein is CASSSGLADFTDTQYF. Here the CDR3 DNA reads TGTGCCAGCAGTTCCGGACTAGCGGATTTCACAGATACGCAGTATTTT.

The rearrangement uses TRBV11-1 and TRBJ2-5; 10 bases line up with TRBD1. V trimming: 5 bases; J trimming: 5 bases; junction bases outside the gene matches: 8. Germline V lookup: CDR1 SGHAT, CDR2 FQDESV (reference sequence). There are 15 residues in the CDR3. CDR3 sequence reads: CASSRGTGVPETQYF. The CDR3 DNA follows: TGTGCCAGCAGCCGGGGGACAGGGGTCCCGGAGACCCAGTACTTC.

This clonotype appeared a few times. The chain is built from TRBV6-5 and TRBJ2-5, with D possibly TRBD2 on 6 matching bases. This CDR3 has 13 residues. V lost 2 bases to trimming and J lost 9 bases, with 13 bases between them. Germline assignment: CDR1 MNHEY and CDR2 SVGAGI. CDR3 bases: TGTGCCAGCAGTTACGGGACTGGGTGGGCCCAGTACTTC. Its protein is CASSYGTGWAQYF.

This clonotype turned up a few times. The rearrangement links TRBV4-2 to TRBJ2-3; 13 bases are a match to TRBD2. V lost 1 base to trimming and J lost 5 bases; unmatched junction nucleotides: 3. Germline V gene lookup returns CDR1 LGHNA and CDR2 YNFKEQ. This CDR3 is 16 amino acids long. CDR3 amino acids: CASSQGLAGGVDTQYF. DNA of the CDR3: TGTGCCAGCAGCCAAGGACTAGCGGGGGGAGTAGATACGCAGTATTTT.

The chain couples TRBV6-2 or TRBV6-3 to TRBJ2-1; D might be TRBD2 (6 bases). CDR1 and CDR2 from the germline V gene are MNHEY and SVGEGT. This CDR3 contains 15 residues. V was cut by 8 bases and J by 6 bases, with 20 bases left in between. The CDR3: CASARGRTGLNEQFF. For the CDR3, the DNA is TGTGCCAGCGCGCGGGGTAGGACGGGGCTCAATGAGCAGTTCTTC.

The gene calls are TRBV7-2 and TRBJ2-7, with D perhaps TRBD1 (7 bases). Judging by the DNA end, TRBJ2-1 fits better; the J call may be wrong. The CDR3 is made up of 15 amino acids. CDR1 is SGHTA, CDR2 FQGNSA, per germline. CDR3 sequence: CASSFGQGGYREQFF. The DNA of the CDR3 is TGTGCCAGCAGCTTCGGTCAGGGGGGATACCGTGAGCAGTTCTTC.

This clonotype has a count of ten or more. The chain uses TRBV12-3 or TRBV12-4 and TRBJ1-5, with D possibly TRBD1 on 6 matching bases. This CDR3 is 15 amino acids long. Deletions cut 3 bases from V and 4 bases from J, with 13 bases between. CDR3 bases: TGTGCCAGCAGTTTTTCGGGACAAGGGAATCAGCCCCAGCATTTT. Translating gives CASSFSGQGNQPQHF.

The CDR3 loop is CASSRIRVAGGSYNEQFF. The CDR3 nucleotides read TGCGCCAGCAGCCGGATAAGAGTAGCGGGGGGGTCCTACAATGAGCAGTTCTTC. The chain couples TRBV5-1 to TRBJ2-1; TRBD2 agrees at 11 bases. The CDR3 has 18 amino acids. Germline CDR1 SGHRS, CDR2 YFSETQ. V shed 4 bases, J shed 1 base, and the junction held 10 bases outside the gene matches. Variable domain in full (rest from reference TRBV5-1 and TRBJ2-1): KAGVTQTPRYLIKTRGQQVTLSCSPISGHRSVSWYQQTPGQGLQFLFEYFSETQRNKGNFPGRFSGRQFSNSRSEMNVSTLELGDSALYLCASSRIRVAGGSYNEQFFGPGTRLTVL.

In its sample, this clonotype was seen a few times. One end of the junction does not line up with germline, which may come from a read error. This rearrangement joins TRBV13 to TRBJ2-5; D is perhaps TRBD2 (5 bases). Germline V gene data show CDR1 as PRHDT and CDR2 as FYEKMQ (reference sequence). This CDR3 is built from 14 residues. The DNA for the CDR3 is TGTGCCAGCAGCACCAAACTAGTAAGAGAGGCCCAGTACTTC. It is translated as CASSTKLVREAQYF.

The rearrangement links TRBV20-1 to TRBJ2-1, with TRBD2 matching 9 bases. With V trimmed by 5 bases and J by 0 bases, 5 bases remained unmatched. Germline V gene sequence: CDR1 DFQATT, CDR2 SNEGSKA (reference sequence). The CDR3 has 15 amino acids. The CDR3 loop reads CSAVLAGRSYNEQFF. Written as DNA, the CDR3 is TGCAGTGCTGTACTAGCGGGCCGCTCCTACAATGAGCAGTTCTTC.

This clonotype has a handful of counts. The chain couples TRBV5-1 to TRBJ1-2; D remains unclear. V lost 0 bases, J lost 3 bases, and 15 bases lay in between. Germline V gene lookup returns CDR1 SGHRS and CDR2 YFSETQ. The CDR3 covers 16 residues. CDR3 bases: TGCGCCAGCAGCTTGGGCCCAACCGCAGCGGACTATGGCTACACCTTC. Its protein is CASSLGPTAADYGYTF.

This clonotype was observed a handful of times. The rearrangement uses TRBV29-1 and TRBJ2-3, with D tentatively TRBD2 (5 bases). With 8 bases removed from V and 5 bases from J, the gap between germline ends came to 11 bases. Germline V gene lookup returns CDR1 SQVTM and CDR2 ANQGSEA. The CDR3 consists of 11 residues. Here the CDR3 DNA reads TGCAGCCAACGGGGAGTAGATACGCAGTATTTT. Translating it yields CSQRGVDTQYF.

For this clonotype: The junction departs from germline at one end; a sequencing error may be responsible. The chain joins TRBV7-2 to TRBJ2-3; 8 bases agree with TRBD2. The CDR3 totals 20 residues. Per germline, CDR1 SGHTA and CDR2 FQGNSA. The DNA of the CDR3 is TGTGCCAGCAGCTTAGCTCGTAGGAGCGGGGGACTTTCCAGCACGGATACGCAGTATTTT. It codes for CASSLARRSGGLSSTDTQYF.